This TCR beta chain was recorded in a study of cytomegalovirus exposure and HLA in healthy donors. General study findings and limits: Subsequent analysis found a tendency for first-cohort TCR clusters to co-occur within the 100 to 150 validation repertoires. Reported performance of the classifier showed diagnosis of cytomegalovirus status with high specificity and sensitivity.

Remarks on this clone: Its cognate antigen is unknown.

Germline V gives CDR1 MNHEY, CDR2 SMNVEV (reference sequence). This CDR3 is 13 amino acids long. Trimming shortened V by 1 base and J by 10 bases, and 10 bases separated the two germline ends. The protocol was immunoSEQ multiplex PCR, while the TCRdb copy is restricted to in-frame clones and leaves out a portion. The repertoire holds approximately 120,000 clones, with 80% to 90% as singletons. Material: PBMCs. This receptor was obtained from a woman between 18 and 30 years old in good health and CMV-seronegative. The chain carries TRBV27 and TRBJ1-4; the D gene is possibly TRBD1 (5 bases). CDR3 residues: CASSLYRGRKLFF. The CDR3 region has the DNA TGTGCCAGCAGTTTATATAGGGGTAGAAAACTGTTTTTT.